This is a list of T cell receptor beta chains from one sample in a study of cytomegalovirus exposure and HLA in healthy donors. Produced via immunoSEQ multiplex PCR; TCRdb's table is partial and in-frame only. The sample holds approximately 300,000 clones, 75% to 90% seen once. Specimen: PBMCs. The receptors come from a woman younger than 45 in good health and CMV-seropositive. Both conserved end residues are part of each CDR3. D genes are given only for firm matches. Some rows mark clone size as missing; the rest say once, few, many or name a class of expanded clone.

j_call | d_call | cdr3_length | clone_size | v_call | cdr3_nt | cdr3_aa
TRBJ1-3 | NA | 15 | NA | TRBV29-1 | TGCAGCGTTCGGGCCACAGGGCCCTCTGGAAACACCATATATTTT | CSVRATGPSGNTIYF
TRBJ2-7 | NA | 16 | NA | TRBV19 | TGTGCCAGTAGTACAGGCGGACAGATGCCCTCCTACGAGCAGTACTTC | CASSTGGQMPSYEQYF
TRBJ1-2 | NA | 12 | once | TRBV28 | TGTGCCAGCAGTTTTGGGACCGACTCGTACACCTTC | CASSFGTDSYTF
TRBJ1-2 | TRBD1 | 16 | NA | TRBV4-3 | TGCGCCAGCAGCCAAGAGGAGGGACAGCTTCGCTATGGCTACACCTTC | CASSQEEGQLRYGYTF
TRBJ2-7 | TRBD2 | 17 | NA | TRBV5-4 | TGTGCCAGCAGCTGGACTAGCGGGGTTCCACCAGCTTACGAGCAGTACTTC | CASSWTSGVPPAYEQYF
TRBJ2-1 | TRBD2 | 14 | NA | TRBV9 | TGTGCCAGCAGCGTAGCCGGGGACTACGTCTCGCAGTTCTTC | CASSVAGDYVSQFF
TRBJ2-3 | TRBD2 | 18 | NA | TRBV4-3 | TGCGCCAGCAGCCTAACGCTGGCTAGCGGGGGCAGAGGAGATACGCAGTATTTT | CASSLTLASGGRGDTQYF
TRBJ2-1 | NA | 17 | NA | TRBV12-5 | TGTGCTAGTGGTTTGCTCCCGGGCAGGGAGCCCTACAATGAGCAGTTCTTC | CASGLLPGREPYNEQFF
TRBJ2-5 | TRBD1 | 16 | NA | TRBV28 | TGTGCCAGCAGTCCCGTACAGGGGGCGATGCAAGAGACCCAGTACTTC | CASSPVQGAMQETQYF
TRBJ1-4 | NA | 16 | NA | TRBV2 | TGTGCCAGCAGTGAAGCGCTGAGGAGAACTAATGAAAAACTGTTTTTT | CASSEALRRTNEKLFF
TRBJ2-5 | TRBD1 | 12 | NA | TRBV29-1 | TGCAGCTCGAGACAGGGGCGAGAGACCCAGTACTTC | CSSRQGRETQYF
TRBJ1-1 | NA | 15 | NA | TRBV27 | TGTGCCAGCAGTTTATTAAGGGTTAAGCACACTGAAGCTTTCTTT | CASSLLRVKHTEAFF
TRBJ2-1 | TRBD2 | 16 | NA | TRBV7-3 | TGTGCCAGCAGCCCCAGGGAGCGGGGGCCCTACAATGAGCAGTTCTTC | CASSPRERGPYNEQFF
TRBJ2-1 | TRBD2 | 16 | NA | TRBV10-3 | TGTGCCATCAGTGAGTACGGGGGGGCCCTCAACAATGAGCAGTTCTTC | CAISEYGGALNNEQFF
TRBJ1-5 | NA | 13 | NA | TRBV6-5 | TGTGCCAGCAGTTACGAGGGGGGATCGCCCCAGCATTTT | CASSYEGGSPQHF
TRBJ2-7 | TRBD1 | 15 | NA | TRBV28 | TGTGCCAGCAGTCAGACCCGGGACAGGTACTACGAGCAGTACTTC | CASSQTRDRYYEQYF
TRBJ2-7 | TRBD2 | 13 | NA | TRBV2 | TGTGCCAGCAAGGCGGGGGGGGCCTACGAGCAGTACTTC | CASKAGGAYEQYF
TRBJ2-1 | TRBD2 | 19 | NA | TRBV30 | TGTGCCTGGAGTGTACTGGCTAGCGGGCGGGTAAACTCCTACAATGAGCAGTTCTTC | CAWSVLASGRVNSYNEQFF
TRBJ1-5 | NA | 15 | few | TRBV10-2 | TGCGCCAGCAGTGAGCCTGGGACTACCAATCAGCCCCAGCATTTT | CASSEPGTTNQPQHF
TRBJ1-4 | NA | 14 | NA | TRBV9 | TGTGCCAGCACCCCTACAGCGATCAATGAAAAACTGTTTTTT | CASTPTAINEKLFF
TRBJ2-7 | TRBD2 | 15 | NA | TRBV2 | TGTGCCAGCAGTCCAGGGACTAGCGGGACCTACGAGCAGTACTTC | CASSPGTSGTYEQYF
TRBJ2-2 | TRBD2 | 13 | NA | TRBV5-1 | TGCGCCAGCAGCCGGGGGGACACCGGGGAGCTGTTTTTT | CASSRGDTGELFF
TRBJ2-1 | TRBD2 | 12 | NA | TRBV5-6 | TGTGCCAGCAACCCTACTAGCGGGAGTATGGTCTTC | CASNPTSGSMVF
TRBJ1-1 | NA | 16 | NA | TRBV2 | TGTGCCAGCAGTGTGGGAGACAGATCCATGAACACTGAAGCTTTCTTT | CASSVGDRSMNTEAFF
TRBJ1-1 | NA | 15 | NA | TRBV9 | TGTGCCAGCAGCGTAAGCGGGACAACGGAAGGTGAAGCTTTCTTT | CASSVSGTTEGEAFF
TRBJ2-7 | NA | 14 | NA | TRBV28 | TGTGCCAGCAGTCCCCCGTGGGGGGTTCGCGAGCAGTACTTC | CASSPPWGVREQYF
TRBJ2-7 | NA | 15 | NA | TRBV5-1 | TGCGCCAGCAGCTGGAGTTGGACGGAGCCCTACGAGCAGTACTTC | CASSWSWTEPYEQYF
TRBJ1-2 | TRBD1 | 12 | once | TRBV18 | TGTGCCAGCTCACTGGACAGGGAAGGCTACACCTTC | CASSLDREGYTF
TRBJ2-5 | TRBD1 | 16 | NA | TRBV7-9 | TGTGCCAGCAGGTCTAGGGACAGGGGACGTTGGGAGACCCAGTACTTC | CASRSRDRGRWETQYF
TRBJ2-7 | NA | 14 | NA | TRBV7-8 | TGTGCCAGCAGCTTAGGGGGACCCTCCTACGAGCAGTACTTC | CASSLGGPSYEQYF
TRBJ1-2 | NA | 12 | NA | TRBV28 | TGTGCCAGCAACCTCCCGTTCGTTGGCTACACCTTC | CASNLPFVGYTF
TRBJ2-7 | TRBD2 | 14 | NA | TRBV7-2 | TGTGCCAGCAGCCGCGGGAGCAGCTCCTACGAGCAGTACTTC | CASSRGSSSYEQYF
TRBJ1-1 | NA | 13 | NA | TRBV6-1 | TGTGCCAGCAGTGAATCTGTGGACTCAAGAGCTTTCTTT | CASSESVDSRAFF
TRBJ2-7 | TRBD2 | 15 | NA | TRBV7-9 | TGTGCCAGCAGCCGTACTAGCGGGAGTGCCTACGAGCAGTACTTC | CASSRTSGSAYEQYF
TRBJ2-1 | TRBD2 | 16 | NA | TRBV11-3 | TGTGCCAGCAGCCTCAGACTAGCGGGTCCCCTCAATGAGCAGTTCTTC | CASSLRLAGPLNEQFF
TRBJ1-4 | NA | 14 | NA | TRBV4-1 | TGCGCCAGCAGCCTGGACCGAATGGGTGAAAAACTGTTTTTT | CASSLDRMGEKLFF
TRBJ2-5 | NA | 13 | NA | TRBV19 | TGTGCCAGTAGTATTTTCAGCGAAGAGACCCAGTACTTC | CASSIFSEETQYF
TRBJ1-5 | NA | 15 | NA | TRBV7-8 | TGTGCCAGCAGCTTAGGGGGGGTCCGCAATCAGCCCCAGCATTTT | CASSLGGVRNQPQHF
TRBJ2-5 | NA | 13 | once | TRBV5-4 | TGTGCCAGCAGCCGCGAGGGCCAAGAGACCCAGTACTTC | CASSREGQETQYF
TRBJ2-3 | NA | 14 | NA | TRBV25-1 | TGTGCCAGCAGTGACTGGGCCAACACAGATACGCAGTATTTT | CASSDWANTDTQYF
TRBJ1-3 | NA | 16 | NA | TRBV7-2 | TGTGCCAGCAGCTCTTCCGACGCCCGCTCTGGAAACACCATATATTTT | CASSSSDARSGNTIYF